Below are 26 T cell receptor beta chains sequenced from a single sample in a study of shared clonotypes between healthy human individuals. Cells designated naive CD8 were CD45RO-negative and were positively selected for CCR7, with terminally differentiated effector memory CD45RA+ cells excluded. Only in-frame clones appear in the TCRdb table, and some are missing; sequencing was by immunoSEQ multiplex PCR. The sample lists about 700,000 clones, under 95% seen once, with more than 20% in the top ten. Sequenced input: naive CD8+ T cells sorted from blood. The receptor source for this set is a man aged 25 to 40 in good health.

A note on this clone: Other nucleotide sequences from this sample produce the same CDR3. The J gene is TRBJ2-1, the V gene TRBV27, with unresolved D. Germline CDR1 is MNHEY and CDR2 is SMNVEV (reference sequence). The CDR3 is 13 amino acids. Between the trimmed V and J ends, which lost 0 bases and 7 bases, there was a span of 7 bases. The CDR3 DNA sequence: TGTGCCAGCAGTTTATCGAGGCAGAATGAGCAGTTCTTC. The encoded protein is CASSLSRQNEQFF.

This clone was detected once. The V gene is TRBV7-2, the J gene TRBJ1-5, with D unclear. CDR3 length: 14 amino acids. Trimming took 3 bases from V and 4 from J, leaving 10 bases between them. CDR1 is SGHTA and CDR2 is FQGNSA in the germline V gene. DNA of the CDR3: TGTGCCAGCAGCTTTTTAGGGCAAAATCAGCCCCAGCATTTT. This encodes CASSFLGQNQPQHF. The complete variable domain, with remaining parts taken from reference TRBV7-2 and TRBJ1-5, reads GAGVSQSPSNKVTEKGKDVELRCDPISGHTALYWYRQSLGQGLEFLIYFQGNSAPDKSGLPSDRFSAERTGGSVSTLTIQRTQQEDSAVYLCASSFLGQNQPQHFGDGTRLSIL.

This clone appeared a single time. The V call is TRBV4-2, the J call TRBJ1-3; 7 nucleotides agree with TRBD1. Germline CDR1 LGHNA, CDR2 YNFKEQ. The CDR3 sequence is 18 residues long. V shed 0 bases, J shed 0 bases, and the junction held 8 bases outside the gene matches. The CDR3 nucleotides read TGTGCCAGCAGCCAAGAAGGGGGCTTAGGGGGCTCTGGAAACACCATATATTTT. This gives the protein CASSQEGGLGGSGNTIYF.

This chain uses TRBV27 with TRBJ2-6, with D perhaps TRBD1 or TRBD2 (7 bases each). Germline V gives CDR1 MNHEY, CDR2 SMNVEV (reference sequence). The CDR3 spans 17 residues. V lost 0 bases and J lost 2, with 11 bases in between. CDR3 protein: CASSLSQGRAGANVLTF. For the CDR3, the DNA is TGTGCCAGCAGTTTATCACAGGGGAGGGCTGGGGCCAACGTCCTGACTTTC. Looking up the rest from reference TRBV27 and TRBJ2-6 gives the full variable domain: EAQVTQNPRYLITVTGKKLTVTCSQNMNHEYMSWYRQDPGLGLRQIYYSMNVEVTDKGDVPEGYKVSRKEKRNFPLILESPSPNQTSLYFCASSLSQGRAGANVLTFGAGSRLTVL.

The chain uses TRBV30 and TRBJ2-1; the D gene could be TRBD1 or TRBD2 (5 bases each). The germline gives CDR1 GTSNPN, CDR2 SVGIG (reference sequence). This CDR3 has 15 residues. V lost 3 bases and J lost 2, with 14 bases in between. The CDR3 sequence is CAWSGLGTAYNEQFF. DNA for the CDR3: TGTGCCTGGAGCGGATTGGGGACGGCCTACAATGAGCAGTTCTTC.

The CDR3 region has the DNA TGCGCCAGCAGCTTGTTCAGGGGGACTAGCGGGATCAGCACAGATACGCAGTATTTT. This translates into CASSLFRGTSGISTDTQYF. The chain couples TRBV5-1 to TRBJ2-3; TRBD2 matches at 13 bases. The germline V gene encodes CDR1 SGHRS and CDR2 YFSETQ. Germline trimming cut 1 base from V and 0 bases from J; bases unmatched to any gene: 8. The CDR3 has 19 residues.

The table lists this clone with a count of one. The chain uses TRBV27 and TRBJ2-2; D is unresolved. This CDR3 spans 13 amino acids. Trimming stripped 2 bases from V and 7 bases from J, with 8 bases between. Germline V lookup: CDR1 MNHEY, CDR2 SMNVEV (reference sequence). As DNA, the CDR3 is TGTGCCAGCAGTTTAGGGCCAGTCGGGGAGCTGTTTTTT. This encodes CASSLGPVGELFF.

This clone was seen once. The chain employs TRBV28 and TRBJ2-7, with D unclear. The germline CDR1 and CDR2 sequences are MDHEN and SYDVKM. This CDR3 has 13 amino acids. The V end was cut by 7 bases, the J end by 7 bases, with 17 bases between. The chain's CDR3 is CASTGAIPFEQYF. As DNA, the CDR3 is TGTGCCAGCACCGGCGCCATCCCGTTTGAGCAGTACTTC.

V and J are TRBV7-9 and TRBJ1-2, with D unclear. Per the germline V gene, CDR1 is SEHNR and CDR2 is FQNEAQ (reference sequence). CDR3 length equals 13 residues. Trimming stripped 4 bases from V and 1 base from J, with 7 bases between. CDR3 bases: TGTGCCAGCAGCTACGCGGATAACTATGGCTACACCTTC. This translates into CASSYADNYGYTF. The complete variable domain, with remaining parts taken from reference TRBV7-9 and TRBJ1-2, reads DTGVSQNPRHKITKRGQNVTFRCDPISEHNRLYWYRQTLGQGPEFLTYFQNEAQLEKSRLLSDRFSAERPKGSFSTLEIQRTEQGDSAMYLCASSYADNYGYTFGSGTRLTVV.

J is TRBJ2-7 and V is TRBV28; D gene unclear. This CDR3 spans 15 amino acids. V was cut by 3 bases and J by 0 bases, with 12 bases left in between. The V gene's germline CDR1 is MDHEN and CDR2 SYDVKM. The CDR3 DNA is TGTGCCAGCAGTTTCGGCAGCCATTACTCCTACGAGCAGTACTTC. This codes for CASSFGSHYSYEQYF.

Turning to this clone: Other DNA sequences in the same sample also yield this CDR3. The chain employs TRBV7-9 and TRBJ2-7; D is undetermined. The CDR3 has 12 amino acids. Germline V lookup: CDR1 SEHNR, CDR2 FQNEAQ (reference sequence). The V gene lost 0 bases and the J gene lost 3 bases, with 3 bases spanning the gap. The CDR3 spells CASSLADYEQYF. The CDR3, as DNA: TGTGCCAGCAGCTTAGCAGACTACGAGCAGTACTTC.

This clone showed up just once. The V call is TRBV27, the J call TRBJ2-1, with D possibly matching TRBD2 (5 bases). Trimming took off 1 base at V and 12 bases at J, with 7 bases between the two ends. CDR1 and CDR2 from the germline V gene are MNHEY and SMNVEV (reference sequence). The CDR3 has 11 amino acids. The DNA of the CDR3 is TGTGCCAGCAGTTTATTCGGACTGCAGTTCTTC. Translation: CASSLFGLQFF.

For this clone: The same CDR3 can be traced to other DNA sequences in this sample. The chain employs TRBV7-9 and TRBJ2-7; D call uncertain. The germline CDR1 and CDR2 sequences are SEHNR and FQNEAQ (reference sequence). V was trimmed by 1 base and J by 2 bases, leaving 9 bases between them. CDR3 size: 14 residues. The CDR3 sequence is CASSLGLVPYEQYF. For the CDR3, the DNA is TGTGCCAGCAGCTTAGGTCTAGTCCCCTACGAGCAGTACTTC.

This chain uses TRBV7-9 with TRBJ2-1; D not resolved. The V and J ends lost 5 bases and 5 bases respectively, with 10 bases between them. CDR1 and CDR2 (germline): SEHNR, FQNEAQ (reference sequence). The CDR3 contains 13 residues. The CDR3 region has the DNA TGTGCCAGCAGCCATCTAACTCACAATGAGCAGTTCTTC. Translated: CASSHLTHNEQFF.

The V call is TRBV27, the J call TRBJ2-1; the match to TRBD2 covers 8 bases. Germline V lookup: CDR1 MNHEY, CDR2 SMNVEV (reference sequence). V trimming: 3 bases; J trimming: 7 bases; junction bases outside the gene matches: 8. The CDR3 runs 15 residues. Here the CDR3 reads CASSLVLAALNEQFF. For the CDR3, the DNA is TGTGCCAGCAGTTTGGTACTAGCGGCATTGAATGAGCAGTTCTTC.

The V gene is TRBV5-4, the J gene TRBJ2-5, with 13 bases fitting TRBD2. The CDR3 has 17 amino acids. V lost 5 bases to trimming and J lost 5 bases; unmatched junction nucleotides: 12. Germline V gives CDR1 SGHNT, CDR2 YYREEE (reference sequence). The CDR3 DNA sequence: TGTGCCAGCAGTTATACTAGCGGGAGGGGTTTGGGGGAGACCCAGTACTTC. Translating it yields CASSYTSGRGLGETQYF.

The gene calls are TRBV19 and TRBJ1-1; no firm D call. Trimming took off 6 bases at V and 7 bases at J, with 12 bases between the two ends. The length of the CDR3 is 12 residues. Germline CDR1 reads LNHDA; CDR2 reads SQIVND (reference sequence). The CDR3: CASRLGPGEAFF. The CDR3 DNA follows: TGTGCCAGTAGATTGGGTCCCGGTGAAGCTTTCTTT.

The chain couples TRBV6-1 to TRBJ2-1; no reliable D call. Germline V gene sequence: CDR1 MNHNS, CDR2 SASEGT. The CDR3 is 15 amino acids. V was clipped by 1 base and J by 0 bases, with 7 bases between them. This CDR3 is CASSEDRSSYNEQFF. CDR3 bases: TGTGCCAGCAGTGAAGACAGAAGCTCCTACAATGAGCAGTTCTTC.

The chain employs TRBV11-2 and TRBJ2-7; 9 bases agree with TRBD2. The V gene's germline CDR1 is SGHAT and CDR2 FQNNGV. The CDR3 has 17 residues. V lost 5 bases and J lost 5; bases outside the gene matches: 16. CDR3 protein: CASSPKPGSGRRNEQYF. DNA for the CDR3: TGTGCCAGCAGCCCCAAGCCGGGTAGCGGGAGAAGGAACGAGCAGTACTTC.

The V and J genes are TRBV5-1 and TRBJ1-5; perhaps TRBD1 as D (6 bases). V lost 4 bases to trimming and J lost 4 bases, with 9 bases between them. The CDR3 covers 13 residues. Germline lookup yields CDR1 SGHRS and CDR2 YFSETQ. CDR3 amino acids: CASSTDRNQPQHF. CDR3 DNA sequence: TGCGCCAGCAGCACTGACAGGAATCAGCCCCAGCATTTT.

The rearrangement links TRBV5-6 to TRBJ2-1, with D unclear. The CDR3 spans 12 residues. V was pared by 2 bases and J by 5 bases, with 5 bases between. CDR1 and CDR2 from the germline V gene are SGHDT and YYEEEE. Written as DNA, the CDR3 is TGTGCCAGCAGCTTCACCAACAATGAGCAGTTCTTC. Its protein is CASSFTNNEQFF.

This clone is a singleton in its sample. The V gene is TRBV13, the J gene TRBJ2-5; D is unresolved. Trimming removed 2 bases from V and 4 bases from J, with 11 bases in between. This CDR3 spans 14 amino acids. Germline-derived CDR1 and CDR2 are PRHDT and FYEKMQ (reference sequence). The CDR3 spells CASSLLSAGETQYF. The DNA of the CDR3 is TGTGCCAGCAGCTTATTGTCCGCCGGAGAGACCCAGTACTTC.

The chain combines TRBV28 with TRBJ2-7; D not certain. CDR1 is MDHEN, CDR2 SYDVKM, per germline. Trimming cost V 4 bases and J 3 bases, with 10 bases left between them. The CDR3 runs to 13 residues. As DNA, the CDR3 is TGTGCCAGCAGTTCCCCCTCGGGCTACGAGCAGTACTTC. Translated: CASSSPSGYEQYF.

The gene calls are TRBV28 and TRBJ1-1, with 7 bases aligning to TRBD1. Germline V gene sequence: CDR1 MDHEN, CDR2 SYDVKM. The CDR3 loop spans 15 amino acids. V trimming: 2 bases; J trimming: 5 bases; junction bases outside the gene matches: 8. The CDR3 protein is CASSLEQTGKTEAFF. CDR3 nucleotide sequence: TGTGCCAGCAGTTTAGAGCAGACAGGGAAAACTGAAGCTTTCTTT.

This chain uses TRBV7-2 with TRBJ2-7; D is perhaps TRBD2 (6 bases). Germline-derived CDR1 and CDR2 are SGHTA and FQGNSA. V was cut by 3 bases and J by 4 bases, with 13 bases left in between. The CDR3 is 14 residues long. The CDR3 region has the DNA TGTGCCAGCAGCTTTGGCCTAGCGCGGTACGAGCAGTACTTC. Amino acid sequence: CASSFGLARYEQYF.

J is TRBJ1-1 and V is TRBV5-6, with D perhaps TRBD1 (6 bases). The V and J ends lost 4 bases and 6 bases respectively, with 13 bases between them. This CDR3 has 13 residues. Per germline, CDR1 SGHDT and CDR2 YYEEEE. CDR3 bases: TGTGCCAGCAGCGTCATAGGACAGTCTGAAGCTTTCTTT. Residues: CASSVIGQSEAFF.